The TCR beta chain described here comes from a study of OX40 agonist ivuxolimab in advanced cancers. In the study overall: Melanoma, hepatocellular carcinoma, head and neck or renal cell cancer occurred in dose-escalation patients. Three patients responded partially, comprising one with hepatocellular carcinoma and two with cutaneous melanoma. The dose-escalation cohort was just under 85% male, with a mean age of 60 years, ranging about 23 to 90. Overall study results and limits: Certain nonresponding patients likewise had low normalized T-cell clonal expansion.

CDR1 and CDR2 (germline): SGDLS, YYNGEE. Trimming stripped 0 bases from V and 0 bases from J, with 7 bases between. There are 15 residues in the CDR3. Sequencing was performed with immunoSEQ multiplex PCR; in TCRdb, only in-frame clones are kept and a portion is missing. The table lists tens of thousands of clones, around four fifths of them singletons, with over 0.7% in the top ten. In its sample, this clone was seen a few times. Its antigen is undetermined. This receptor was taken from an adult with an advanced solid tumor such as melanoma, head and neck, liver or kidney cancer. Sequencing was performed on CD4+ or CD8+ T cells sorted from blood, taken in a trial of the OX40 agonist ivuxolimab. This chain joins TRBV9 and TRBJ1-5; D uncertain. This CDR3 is CASSVGVSSNQPQHF. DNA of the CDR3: TGTGCCAGCAGCGTAGGGGTCAGTAGCAATCAGCCCCAGCATTTT.